The T cell receptor (beta chain) under discussion was sequenced for a study of beta chain features in type 1 diabetes. Study context: Age, gender and cell yields were alike across patients and healthy donors.

Every bit of the isolated RNA underwent reverse transcription, so sequencing read expressed TCRB transcripts. Roughly 3.5 million reads per sample were averaged for naive, central memory and regulatory samples. Libraries were prepared by immunoSEQ multiplex PCR; TCRdb keeps only in-frame clonotypes and omits some of them. Here the sample spans 200,000 to 250,000 clones, roughly 9.6% being singletons. This clone has just a few counts. Its antigen is as yet unknown. Study-wide results and caveats: Whether HLA type affects TCRB rearrangement stayed undetermined in the present work. Comparison showed that naive, central memory and Treg TCRB repertoires appeared more similar among patients than among healthy donors.

The CDR3 loop spans 13 amino acids. Germline V gene lookup returns CDR1 SQVTM and CDR2 ANQGSEA. V was trimmed by 7 bases and J by 4 bases, leaving 16 bases between them. The sample consisted of naive CD4+ T cells from blood. This receptor was obtained from a woman between 18 and 29 years old in good health. The chain is built from TRBV29-1 and TRBJ1-1; no reliable D call. The CDR3 sequence is CSAHKSGSTEAFF. CDR3 sequence (DNA): TGCAGCGCCCATAAGTCGGGGAGCACTGAAGCTTTCTTT.